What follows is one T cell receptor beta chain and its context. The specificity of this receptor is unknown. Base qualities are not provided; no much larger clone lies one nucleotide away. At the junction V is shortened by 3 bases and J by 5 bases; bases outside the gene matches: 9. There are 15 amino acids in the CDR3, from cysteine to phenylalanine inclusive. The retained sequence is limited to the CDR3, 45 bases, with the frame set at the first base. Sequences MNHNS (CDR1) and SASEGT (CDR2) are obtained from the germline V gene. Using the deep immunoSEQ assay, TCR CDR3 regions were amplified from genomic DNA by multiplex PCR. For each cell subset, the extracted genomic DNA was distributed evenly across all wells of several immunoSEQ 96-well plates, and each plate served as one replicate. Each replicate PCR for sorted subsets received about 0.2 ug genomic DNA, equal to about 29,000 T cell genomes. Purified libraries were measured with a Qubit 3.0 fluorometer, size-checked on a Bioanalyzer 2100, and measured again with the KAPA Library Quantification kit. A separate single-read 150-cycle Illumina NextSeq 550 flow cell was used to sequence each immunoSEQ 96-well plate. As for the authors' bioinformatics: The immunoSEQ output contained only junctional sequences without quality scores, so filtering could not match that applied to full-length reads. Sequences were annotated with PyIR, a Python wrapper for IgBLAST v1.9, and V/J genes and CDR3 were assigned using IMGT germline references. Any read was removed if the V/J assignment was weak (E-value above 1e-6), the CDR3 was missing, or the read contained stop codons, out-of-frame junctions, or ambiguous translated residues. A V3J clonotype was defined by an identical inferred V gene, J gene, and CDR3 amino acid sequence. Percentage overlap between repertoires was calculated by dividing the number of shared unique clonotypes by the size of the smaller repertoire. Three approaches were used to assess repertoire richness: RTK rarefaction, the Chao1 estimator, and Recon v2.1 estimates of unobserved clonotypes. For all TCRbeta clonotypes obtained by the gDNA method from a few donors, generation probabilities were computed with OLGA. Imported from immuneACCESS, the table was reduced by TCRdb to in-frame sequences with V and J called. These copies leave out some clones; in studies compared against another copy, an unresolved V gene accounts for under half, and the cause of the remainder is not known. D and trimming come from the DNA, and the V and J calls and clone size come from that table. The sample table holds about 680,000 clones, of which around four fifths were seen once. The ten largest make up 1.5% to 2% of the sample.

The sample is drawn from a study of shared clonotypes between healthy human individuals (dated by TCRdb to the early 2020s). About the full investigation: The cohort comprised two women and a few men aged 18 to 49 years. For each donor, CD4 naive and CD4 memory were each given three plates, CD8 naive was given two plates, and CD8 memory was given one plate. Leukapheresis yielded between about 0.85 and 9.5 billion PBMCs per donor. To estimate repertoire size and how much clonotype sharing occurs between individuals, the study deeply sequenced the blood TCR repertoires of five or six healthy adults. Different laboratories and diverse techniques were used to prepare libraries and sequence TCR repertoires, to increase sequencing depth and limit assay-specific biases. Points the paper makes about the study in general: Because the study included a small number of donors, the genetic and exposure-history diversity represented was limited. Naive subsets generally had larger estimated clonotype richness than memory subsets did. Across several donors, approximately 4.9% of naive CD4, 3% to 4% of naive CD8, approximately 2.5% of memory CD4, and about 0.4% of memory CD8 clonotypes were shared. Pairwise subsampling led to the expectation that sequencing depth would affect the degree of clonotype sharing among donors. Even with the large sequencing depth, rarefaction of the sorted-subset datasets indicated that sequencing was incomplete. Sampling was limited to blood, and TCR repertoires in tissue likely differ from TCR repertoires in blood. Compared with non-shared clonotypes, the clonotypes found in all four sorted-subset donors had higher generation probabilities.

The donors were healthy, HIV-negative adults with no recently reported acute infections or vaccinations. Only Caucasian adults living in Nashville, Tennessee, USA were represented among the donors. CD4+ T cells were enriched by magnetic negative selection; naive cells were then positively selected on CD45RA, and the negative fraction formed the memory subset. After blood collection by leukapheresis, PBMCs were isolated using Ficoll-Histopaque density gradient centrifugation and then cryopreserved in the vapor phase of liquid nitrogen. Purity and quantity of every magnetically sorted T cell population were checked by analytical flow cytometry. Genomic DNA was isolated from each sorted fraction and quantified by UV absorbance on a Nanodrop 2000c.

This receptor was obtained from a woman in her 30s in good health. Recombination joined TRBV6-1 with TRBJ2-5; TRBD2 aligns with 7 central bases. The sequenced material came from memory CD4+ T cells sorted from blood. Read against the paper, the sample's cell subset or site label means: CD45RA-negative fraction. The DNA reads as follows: TGTGCCAGCAGTGACTGGGCGGGAGTATCGGAGACCCAGTACTTC. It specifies CASSDWAGVSETQYF.